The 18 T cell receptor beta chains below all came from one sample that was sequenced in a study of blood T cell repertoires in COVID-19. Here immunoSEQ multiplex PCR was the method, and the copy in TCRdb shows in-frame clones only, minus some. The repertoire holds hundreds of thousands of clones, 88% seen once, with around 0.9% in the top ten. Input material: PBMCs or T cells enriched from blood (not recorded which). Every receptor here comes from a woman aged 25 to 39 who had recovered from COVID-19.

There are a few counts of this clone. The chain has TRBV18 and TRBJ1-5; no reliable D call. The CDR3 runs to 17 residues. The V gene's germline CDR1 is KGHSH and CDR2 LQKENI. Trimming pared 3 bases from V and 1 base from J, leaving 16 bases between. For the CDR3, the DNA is TGTGCCAGCTCACCGCGGGCACGAGGTCAAAGCAATCAGCCCCAGCATTTT. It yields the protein CASSPRARGQSNQPQHF.

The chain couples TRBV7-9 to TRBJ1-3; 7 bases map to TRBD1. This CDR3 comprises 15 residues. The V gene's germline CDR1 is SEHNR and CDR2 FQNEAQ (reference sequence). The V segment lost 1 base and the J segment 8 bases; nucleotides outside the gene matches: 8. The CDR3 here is CASSLGRGSADTIYF. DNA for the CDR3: TGTGCCAGCAGCTTAGGCAGGGGGTCTGCGGACACCATATATTTT.

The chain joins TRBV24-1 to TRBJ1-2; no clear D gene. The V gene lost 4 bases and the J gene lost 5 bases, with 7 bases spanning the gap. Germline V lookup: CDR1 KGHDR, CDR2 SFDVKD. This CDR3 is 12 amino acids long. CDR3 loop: CATSDPLYGYTF. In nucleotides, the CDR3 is TGTGCCACCAGTGACCCCCTTTATGGCTACACCTTC.

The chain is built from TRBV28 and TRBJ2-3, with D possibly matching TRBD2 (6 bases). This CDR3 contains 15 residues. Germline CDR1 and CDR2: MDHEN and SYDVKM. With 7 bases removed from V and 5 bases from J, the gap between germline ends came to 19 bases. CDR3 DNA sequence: TGTGCCAGCACGGAGGGCAGCCGAACCCGAGATACGCAGTATTTT. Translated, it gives CASTEGSRTRDTQYF.

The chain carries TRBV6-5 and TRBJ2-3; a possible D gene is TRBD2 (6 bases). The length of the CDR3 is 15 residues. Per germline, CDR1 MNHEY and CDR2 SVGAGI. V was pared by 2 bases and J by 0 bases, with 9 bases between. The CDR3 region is CASSYRAGSTDTQYF. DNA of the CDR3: TGTGCCAGCAGTTACAGGGCGGGGAGCACAGATACGCAGTATTTT.

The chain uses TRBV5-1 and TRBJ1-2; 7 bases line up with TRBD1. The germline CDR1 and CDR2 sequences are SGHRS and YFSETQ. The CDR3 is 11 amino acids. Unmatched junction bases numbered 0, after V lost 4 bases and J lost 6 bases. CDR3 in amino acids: CASSTGDGYTF. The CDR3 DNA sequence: TGCGCCAGCAGCACAGGGGATGGCTACACCTTC.

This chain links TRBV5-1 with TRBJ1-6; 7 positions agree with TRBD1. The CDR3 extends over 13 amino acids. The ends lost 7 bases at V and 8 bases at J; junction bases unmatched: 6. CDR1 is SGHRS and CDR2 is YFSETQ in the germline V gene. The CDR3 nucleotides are TGCGCCAGCGCCGGGACAGAGGATTCACCCCTCCACTTT. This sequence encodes CASAGTEDSPLHF.

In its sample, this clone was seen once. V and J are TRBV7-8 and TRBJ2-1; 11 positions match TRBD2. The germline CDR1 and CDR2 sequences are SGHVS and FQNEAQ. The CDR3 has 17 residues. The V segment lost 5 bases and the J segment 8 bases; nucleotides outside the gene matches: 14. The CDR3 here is CASSQEASGRFVDEQFF. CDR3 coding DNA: TGTGCCAGCAGCCAGGAGGCTAGCGGGAGGTTCGTAGATGAGCAGTTCTTC. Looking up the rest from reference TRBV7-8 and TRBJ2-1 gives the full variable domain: GAGVSQSPRYKVAKRGQDVALRCDPISGHVSLFWYQQALGQGPEFLTYFQNEAQLDKSGLPSDRFFAERPEGSVSTLKIQRTQQEDSAVYLCASSQEASGRFVDEQFFGPGTRLTVL.

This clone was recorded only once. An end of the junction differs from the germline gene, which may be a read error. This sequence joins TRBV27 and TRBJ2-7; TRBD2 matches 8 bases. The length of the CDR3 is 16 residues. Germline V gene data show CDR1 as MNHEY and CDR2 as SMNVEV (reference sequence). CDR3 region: CASSLSPGAGAYEQYF. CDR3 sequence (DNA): TGTGCCAGCAGTCTATCCCCGGGAGCGGGGGCCTACGAGCAGTACTTC.

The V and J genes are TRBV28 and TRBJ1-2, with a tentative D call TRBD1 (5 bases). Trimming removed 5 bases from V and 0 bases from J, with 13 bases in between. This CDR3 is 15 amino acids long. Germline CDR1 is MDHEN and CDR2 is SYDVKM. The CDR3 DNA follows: TGTGCCAGCAGTCCAGCGGGGGTTACTAACTATGGCTACACCTTC. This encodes CASSPAGVTNYGYTF.

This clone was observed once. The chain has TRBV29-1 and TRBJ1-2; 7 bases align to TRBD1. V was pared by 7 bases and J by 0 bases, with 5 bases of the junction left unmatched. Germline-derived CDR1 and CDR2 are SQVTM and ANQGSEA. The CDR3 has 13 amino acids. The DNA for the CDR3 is TGCAGCGCTGGGACAGCCGCTAACTATGGCTACACCTTC. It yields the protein CSAGTAANYGYTF.

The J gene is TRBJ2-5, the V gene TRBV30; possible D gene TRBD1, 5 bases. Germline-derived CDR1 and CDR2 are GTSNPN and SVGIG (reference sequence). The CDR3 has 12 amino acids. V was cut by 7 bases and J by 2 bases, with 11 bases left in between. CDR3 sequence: CASRVGQETQYF. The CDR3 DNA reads TGTGCCTCCAGGGTTGGGCAAGAGACCCAGTACTTC.

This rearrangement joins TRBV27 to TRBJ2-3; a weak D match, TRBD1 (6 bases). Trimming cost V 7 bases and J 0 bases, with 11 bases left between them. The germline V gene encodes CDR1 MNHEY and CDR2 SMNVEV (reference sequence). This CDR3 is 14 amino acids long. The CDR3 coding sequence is TGTGCCAGCAACAGGGTTACTAGCACAGATACGCAGTATTTT. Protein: CASNRVTSTDTQYF.

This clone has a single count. CDR3 coding DNA: TGTGCCAGCTCCCTCTATACAGAAGGCTTCTCGAATGAAAAACTGTTTTTT. Its translation is CASSLYTEGFSNEKLFF. The V and J genes are TRBV18 and TRBJ1-4; D gene unclear. V lost 6 bases, J lost 5 bases, and 22 bases lay in between. The germline gives CDR1 KGHSH, CDR2 LQKENI. This CDR3 comprises 17 residues.

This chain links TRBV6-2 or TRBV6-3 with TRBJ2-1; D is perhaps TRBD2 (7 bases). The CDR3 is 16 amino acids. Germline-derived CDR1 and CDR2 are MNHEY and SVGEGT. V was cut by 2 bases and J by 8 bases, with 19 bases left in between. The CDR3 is CASSYGWKGGGDEQFF. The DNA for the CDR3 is TGTGCCAGCAGTTACGGGTGGAAAGGGGGGGGCGATGAGCAGTTCTTC.

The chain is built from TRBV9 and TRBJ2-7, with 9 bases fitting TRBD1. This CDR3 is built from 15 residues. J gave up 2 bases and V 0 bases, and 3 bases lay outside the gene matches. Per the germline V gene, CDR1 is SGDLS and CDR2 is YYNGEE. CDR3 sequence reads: CASSVGGTGTYEQYF. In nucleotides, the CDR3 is TGTGCCAGCAGCGTAGGGGGGACAGGGACCTACGAGCAGTACTTC.

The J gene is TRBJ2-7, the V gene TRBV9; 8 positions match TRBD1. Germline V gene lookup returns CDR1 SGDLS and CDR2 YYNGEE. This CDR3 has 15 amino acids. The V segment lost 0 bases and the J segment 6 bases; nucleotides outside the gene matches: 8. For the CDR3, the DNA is TGTGCCAGCAGCGTAGGGACAGGGACAGGTAGCGAGCAGTACTTC. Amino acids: CASSVGTGTGSEQYF.

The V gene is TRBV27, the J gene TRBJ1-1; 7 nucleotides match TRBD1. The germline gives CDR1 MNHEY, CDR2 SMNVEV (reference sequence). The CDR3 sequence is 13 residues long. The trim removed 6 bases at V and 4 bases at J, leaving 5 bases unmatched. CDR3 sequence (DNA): TGTGCCAGCAGCGAGAGGGGGCCCACTGAAGCTTTCTTT. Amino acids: CASSERGPTEAFF.